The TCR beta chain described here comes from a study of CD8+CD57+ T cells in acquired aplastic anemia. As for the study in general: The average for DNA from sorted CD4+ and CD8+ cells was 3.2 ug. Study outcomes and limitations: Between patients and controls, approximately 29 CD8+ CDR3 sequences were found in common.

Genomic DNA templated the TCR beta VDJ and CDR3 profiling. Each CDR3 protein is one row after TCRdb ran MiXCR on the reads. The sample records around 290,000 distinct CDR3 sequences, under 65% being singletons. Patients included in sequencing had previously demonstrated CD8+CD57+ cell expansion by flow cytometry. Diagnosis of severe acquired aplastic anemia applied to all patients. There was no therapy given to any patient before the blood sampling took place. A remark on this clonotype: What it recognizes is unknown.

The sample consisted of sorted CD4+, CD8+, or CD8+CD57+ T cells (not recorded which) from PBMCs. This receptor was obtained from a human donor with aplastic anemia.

The CDR3 protein is CSTHLRRDGYTF. In DNA form, the CDR3 reads TGCAGTACCCACCTGAGACGGGATGGCTACACCTTC. The V gene is TRBV20-1, the J gene TRBJ1-2; D ambiguous. Germline CDR1 is DFQATT and CDR2 is SNEGSKA (reference sequence). The CDR3 runs 12 residues. V dropped 8 bases and J dropped 6 bases, with 16 bases sitting between them.